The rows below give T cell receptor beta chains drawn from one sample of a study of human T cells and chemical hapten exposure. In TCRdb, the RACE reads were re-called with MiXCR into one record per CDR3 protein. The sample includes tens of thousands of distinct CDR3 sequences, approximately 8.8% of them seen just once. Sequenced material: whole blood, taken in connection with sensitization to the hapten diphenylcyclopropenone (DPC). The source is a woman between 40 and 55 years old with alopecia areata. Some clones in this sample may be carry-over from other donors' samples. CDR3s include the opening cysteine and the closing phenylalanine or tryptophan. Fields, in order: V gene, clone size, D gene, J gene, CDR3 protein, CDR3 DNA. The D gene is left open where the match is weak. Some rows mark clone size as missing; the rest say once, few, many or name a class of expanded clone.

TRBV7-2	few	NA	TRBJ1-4	CASSLGLPEKLFF	TGTGCCAGCAGCCTTGGGCTACCAGAAAAACTGTTTTTT
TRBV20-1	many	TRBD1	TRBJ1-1	CSASLGQGMNTEAFF	TGCAGTGCTAGTTTGGGACAGGGAATGAACACTGAAGCTTTCTTT
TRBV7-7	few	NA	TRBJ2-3	CASSPQLGGPSTDTQYF	TGTGCCAGCAGCCCCCAGCTGGGGGGGCCCAGCACAGATACGCAGTATTTT
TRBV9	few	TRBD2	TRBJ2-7	CASSVGLAGNYEQYF	TGTGCCAGCAGCGTAGGACTAGCGGGGAACTACGAGCAGTACTTC
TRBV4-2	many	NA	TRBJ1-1	CASSQDQLVTEAFF	TGTGCCAGCAGCCAAGATCAGCTCGTCACTGAAGCTTTCTTT
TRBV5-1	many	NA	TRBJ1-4	CASSLGTSARTNEKLFF	TGCGCCAGCAGCTTGGGGACTAGCGCTCGAACTAATGAAAAACTGTTTTTT
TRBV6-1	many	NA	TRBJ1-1	CASSGPLGGSEAFF	TGTGCCAGCAGTGGCCCTCTTGGGGGGTCTGAAGCTTTCTTT
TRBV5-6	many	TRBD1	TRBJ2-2	CASSFRDRQTGELFF	TGTGCCAGCAGCTTCCGGGACAGACAGACCGGGGAGCTGTTTTTT
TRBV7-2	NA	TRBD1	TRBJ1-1	CASSYGTGLGTEAFF	TGTGCCAGCAGCTACGGGACAGGTTTGGGGACTGAAGCTTTCTTT
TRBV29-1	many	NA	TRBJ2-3	CSATGGSTDTQYF	TGCAGCGCCACTGGCGGTAGCACAGATACGCAGTATTTT
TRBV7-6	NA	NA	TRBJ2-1	CASSLDTGDNEQFF	TGTGCCAGCAGCTTAGATACTGGAGACAATGAGCAGTTCTTC
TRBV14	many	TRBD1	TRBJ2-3	CASSADRGYTDTQYF	TGTGCCAGCAGCGCGGACAGGGGGTACACAGATACGCAGTATTTT
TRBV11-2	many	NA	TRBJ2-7	CASSSEGYEQYF	TGTGCCAGCAGCTCGGAGGGATACGAGCAGTACTTC
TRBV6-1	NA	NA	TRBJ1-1	CASVRWGGGSEAFF	TGTGCCAGCGTTCGATGGGGCGGGGGGAGTGAAGCTTTCTTT
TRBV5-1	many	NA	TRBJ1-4	CASSLVGSHNEKLFF	TGCGCCAGCAGCTTGGTCGGGTCTCATAATGAAAAACTGTTTTTT
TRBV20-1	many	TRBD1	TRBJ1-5	CSAMFRDRELPYFNQPQHF	TGCAGTGCTATGTTCCGGGACAGGGAGCTACCCTACTTCAATCAGCCCCAGCATTTT
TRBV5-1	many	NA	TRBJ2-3	CASSLEGTQNTDTQYF	TGCGCCAGCAGCTTGGAAGGGACACAGAACACAGATACGCAGTATTTT
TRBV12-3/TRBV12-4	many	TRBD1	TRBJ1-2	CASSQDRGKSGYTF	TGTGCCAGCAGTCAGGACAGGGGGAAAAGTGGCTACACCTTC
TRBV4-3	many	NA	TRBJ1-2	CASSQEGTALGGYTF	TGCGCCAGCAGCCAAGAAGGGACTGCCCTTGGGGGCTACACCTTC